The present TCR beta chain was sequenced within a study of OX40 agonist ivuxolimab in advanced cancers. Here immunoSEQ multiplex PCR was the method, and the copy in TCRdb shows in-frame clones only, minus some. The sample has more than 65,000 clones; approximately 90% are singletons. V shed 3 bases, J shed 6 bases, and the junction held 12 bases outside the gene matches. Germline values: CDR1 ENHRY, CDR2 SYGVKD. CDR3 length equals 17 residues. The sample here was CD4+ or CD8+ T cells sorted from blood, taken in a trial of the OX40 agonist ivuxolimab. This TCR came from an adult with an advanced solid tumor such as melanoma, head and neck, liver or kidney cancer. The chain recombines TRBV10-3 with TRBJ2-1, with TRBD2 matching 9 bases. CDR3 region: CAISDPSVAGALNEQFF. DNA for the CDR3: TGTGCCATCAGTGACCCCAGCGTAGCGGGAGCGCTCAATGAGCAGTTCTTC.